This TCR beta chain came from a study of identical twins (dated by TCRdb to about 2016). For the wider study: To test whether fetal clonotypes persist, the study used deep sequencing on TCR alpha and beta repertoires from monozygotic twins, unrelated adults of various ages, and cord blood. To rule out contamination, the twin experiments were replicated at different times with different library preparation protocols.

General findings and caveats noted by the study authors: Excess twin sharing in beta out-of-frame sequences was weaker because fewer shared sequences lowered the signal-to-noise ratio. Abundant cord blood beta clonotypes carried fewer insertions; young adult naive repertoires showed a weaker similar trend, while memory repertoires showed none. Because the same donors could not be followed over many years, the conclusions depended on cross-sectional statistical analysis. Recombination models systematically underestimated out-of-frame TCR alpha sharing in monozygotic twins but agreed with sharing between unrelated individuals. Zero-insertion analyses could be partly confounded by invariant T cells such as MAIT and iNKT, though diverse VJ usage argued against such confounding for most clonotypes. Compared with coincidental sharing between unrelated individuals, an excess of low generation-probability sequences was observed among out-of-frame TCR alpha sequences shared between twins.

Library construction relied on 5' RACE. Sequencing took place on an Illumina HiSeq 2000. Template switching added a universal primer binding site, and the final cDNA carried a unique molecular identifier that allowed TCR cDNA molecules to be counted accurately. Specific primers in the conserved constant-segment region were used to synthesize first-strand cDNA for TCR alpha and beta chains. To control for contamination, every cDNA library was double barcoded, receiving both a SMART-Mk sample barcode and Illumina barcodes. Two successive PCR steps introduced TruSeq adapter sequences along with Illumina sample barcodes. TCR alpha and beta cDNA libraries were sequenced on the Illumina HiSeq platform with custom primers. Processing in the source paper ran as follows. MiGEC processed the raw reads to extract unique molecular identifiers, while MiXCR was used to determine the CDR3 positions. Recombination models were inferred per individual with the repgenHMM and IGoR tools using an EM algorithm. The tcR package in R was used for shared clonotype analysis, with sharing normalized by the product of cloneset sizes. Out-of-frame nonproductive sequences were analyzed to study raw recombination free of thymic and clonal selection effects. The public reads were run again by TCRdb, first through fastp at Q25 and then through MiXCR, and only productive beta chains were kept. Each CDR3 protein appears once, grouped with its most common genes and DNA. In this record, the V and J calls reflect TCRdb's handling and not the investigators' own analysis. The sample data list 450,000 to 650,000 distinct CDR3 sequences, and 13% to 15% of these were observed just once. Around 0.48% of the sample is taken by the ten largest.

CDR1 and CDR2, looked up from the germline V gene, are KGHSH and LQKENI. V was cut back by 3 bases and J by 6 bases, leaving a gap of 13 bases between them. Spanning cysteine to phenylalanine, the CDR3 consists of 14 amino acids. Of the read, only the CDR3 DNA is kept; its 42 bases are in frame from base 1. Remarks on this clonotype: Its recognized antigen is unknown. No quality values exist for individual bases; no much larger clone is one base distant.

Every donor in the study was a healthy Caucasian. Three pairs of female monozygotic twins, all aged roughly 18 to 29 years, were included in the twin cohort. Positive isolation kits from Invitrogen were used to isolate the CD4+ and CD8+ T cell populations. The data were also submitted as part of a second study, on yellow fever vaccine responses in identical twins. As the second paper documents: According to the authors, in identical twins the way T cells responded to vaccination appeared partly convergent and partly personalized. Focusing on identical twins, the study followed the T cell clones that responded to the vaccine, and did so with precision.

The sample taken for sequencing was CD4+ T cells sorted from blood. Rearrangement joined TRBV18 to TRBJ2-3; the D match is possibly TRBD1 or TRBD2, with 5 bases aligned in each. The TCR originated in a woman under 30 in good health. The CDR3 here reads CASSPRDLGDTQYF. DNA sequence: TGTGCCAGCTCACCCCGGGACCTCGGGGATACGCAGTATTTT. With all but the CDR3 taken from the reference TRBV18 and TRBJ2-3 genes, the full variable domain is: NAGVMQNPRHLVRRRGQEARLRCSPMKGHSHVYWYRQLPEEGLKFMVYLQKENIIDESGMPKERFSAEFPKEGPSILRIQQVVRGDSAAYFCASSPRDLGDTQYFGPGTRLTVL.